The clone carrying this TCR beta chain was seen once. The germline gene is not matched at one end of the junction; a read error may be the cause. Repertoires were generated with immunoSEQ multiplex PCR, while TCRdb's copy carries only in-frame clones and drops some. In the table there are about 61,000 clones, 70% to 90% of which are singletons. The data originate from a study of technical replicates of blood from a few donors. CDR3 length equals 13 residues. Germline CDR1 and CDR2: KGHSH and LQKENI. The chain is built from TRBV18 and TRBJ2-5; no definite D call. Material for sequencing was PBMCs. The source is a human donor in good health. Some clones in this sample may be carry-over from other donors' samples. The CDR3 DNA sequence: TGTGCCAGCTCATCACCTTTATTAGAGACCCAGTACTTC. Translating gives CASSSPLLETQYF.